The T cell receptor (beta chain) under discussion was sequenced for a study of OX40 agonist ivuxolimab in advanced cancers. The overall study: Eligibility rules accepted prior anti-PD-1, anti-PD-L1 or anti-CTLA-4 therapy, and 30% to 40% had some.

This clone was observed a single time. Its matching antigen is unknown. Germline V gene data show CDR1 as LNHDA and CDR2 as SQIVND (reference sequence). V was trimmed by 8 bases and J by 3 bases, leaving 8 bases between them. This CDR3 region has 11 residues. Overall study results and limits: Expanded clones belonging to CD8+ T cells outnumbered, on average, those of CD4+.

Here immunoSEQ multiplex PCR was the method, and the copy in TCRdb shows in-frame clones only, minus some. The sample has roughly 48,000 clones; approximately 90% are singletons. This chain connects TRBV19 to TRBJ2-7; D may be TRBD1 (5 bases). This TCR was recovered from an adult with an advanced solid tumor such as melanoma, head and neck, liver or kidney cancer. The input for sequencing was CD4+ or CD8+ T cells sorted from blood, taken in a trial of the OX40 agonist ivuxolimab. CDR3 DNA sequence: TGTGCCAGTTCTCAGGGCTACGAGCAGTACTTC. Translating gives CASSQGYEQYF.